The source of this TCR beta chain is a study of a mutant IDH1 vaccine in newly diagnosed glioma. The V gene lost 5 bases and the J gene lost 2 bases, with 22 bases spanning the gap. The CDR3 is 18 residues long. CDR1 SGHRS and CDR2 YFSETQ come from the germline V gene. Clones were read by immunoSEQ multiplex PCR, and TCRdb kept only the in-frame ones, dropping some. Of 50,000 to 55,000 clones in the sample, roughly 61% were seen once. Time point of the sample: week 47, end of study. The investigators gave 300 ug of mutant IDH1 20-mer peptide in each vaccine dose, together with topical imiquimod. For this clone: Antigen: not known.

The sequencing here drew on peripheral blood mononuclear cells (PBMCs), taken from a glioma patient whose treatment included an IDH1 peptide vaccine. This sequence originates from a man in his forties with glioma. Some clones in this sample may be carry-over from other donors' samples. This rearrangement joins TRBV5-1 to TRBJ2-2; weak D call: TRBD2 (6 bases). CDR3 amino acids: CASSRDGASGLNTGELFF. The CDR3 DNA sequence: TGCGCCAGCAGTCGCGACGGGGCCAGCGGGCTTAACACCGGGGAGCTGTTTTTT.